The 23 T cell receptor beta chains in this list originate from one sample, sequenced in a study of vaccination effects on CD4 cells after COVID-19. Sequencing used immunoSEQ multiplex PCR; TCRdb keeps in-frame clones, though not all of them. The table has about 74,000 clones, 70% to 80% seen once. No antigens are known for them. Upon completion of around eleven days in culture, CD4+ T cells were isolated. This material consisted of CD4+ T cells from PBMCs cultured without peptide, taken before COVID-19 vaccination. Source of these receptors: a human donor who received a COVID-19 vaccine.

This clone was detected only once. The chain has TRBV5-1 and TRBJ1-4; D is unclear. The CDR3 length is 14 residues. With 5 bases removed from V and 0 bases from J, the gap between germline ends came to 8 bases. Per the germline V gene, CDR1 is SGHRS and CDR2 is YFSETQ. This CDR3 reads CASRAEATNEKLFF. In DNA, the CDR3 is TGCGCCAGCAGGGCGGAAGCAACTAATGAAAAACTGTTTTTT.

This chain connects TRBV7-2 to TRBJ2-4; either TRBD1 or TRBD2 may fit D (5 bases each). V lost 2 bases to trimming and J lost 3 bases, with 11 bases between them. The CDR3 extends over 15 amino acids. CDR1 SGHTA and CDR2 FQGNSA come from the germline V gene. CDR3 in amino acids: CASSLPERGKNIQYF. Written as DNA, the CDR3 is TGTGCCAGCAGCTTACCCGAGAGGGGCAAAAACATTCAGTACTTC.

Here the CDR3 DNA reads TGCGCCAGCAGCAGAAACTACGGACAGGCCTCTGAACGAGCTTTCTTT. Its protein product is CASSRNYGQASERAFF. The rearrangement joins TRBV5-1 to TRBJ1-1; 7 bases align to TRBD1. From germline, CDR1 is SGHRS and CDR2 YFSETQ. This CDR3 has 16 amino acids. The ends lost 4 bases at V and 10 bases at J; junction bases unmatched: 19.

The genes are TRBV7-2 and TRBJ2-1; a possible D gene is TRBD2 (5 bases). V was pared by 8 bases and J by 6 bases, with 20 bases between. The CDR3 is 15 amino acids. In germline, CDR1 is SGHTA, CDR2 FQGNSA. The CDR3 nucleotides read TGTGCCAGCGGTAAAATGCTAGCTCCTGTCAATGAGCAGTTCTTC. It encodes CASGKMLAPVNEQFF.

The V call is TRBV4-1, the J call TRBJ1-5; the D gene is possibly TRBD1 (6 bases). Looked up from germline, CDR1 is MGHRA and CDR2 is YSYEKL. Trimming removed 2 bases from V and 3 bases from J, with 14 bases in between. The CDR3 contains 16 residues. CDR3 loop: CASSQMGAGDNQPQHF. Here the CDR3 DNA reads TGCGCCAGCAGCCAAATGGGGGCGGGCGACAATCAGCCCCAGCATTTT.

The rearrangement joins TRBV5-1 to TRBJ2-3; tentatively, D is TRBD1 or TRBD2 (5 bases each). Germline loops: CDR1 SGHRS, CDR2 YFSETQ. The ends were cut back, 7 bases at V and 1 base at J, with 19 bases in the middle. This CDR3 has 16 amino acids. The CDR3: CASSTSGTRGTDTQYF. The CDR3 bases are TGCGCCAGCTCTACCTCCGGGACCAGGGGCACAGATACGCAGTATTTT.

V usage is TRBV9 and J usage is TRBJ2-3; 7 bases fit TRBD1. The germline CDR1 and CDR2 sequences are SGDLS and YYNGEE. This CDR3 comprises 15 residues. Trimming cost V 2 bases and J 6 bases; bases outside gene matches: 9. The CDR3 region has the DNA TGTGCCAGCAGCGTGGACCTAGGGGGCGCGGATACGCAGTATTTT. This translates into CASSVDLGGADTQYF.

The chain links TRBV5-6 to TRBJ2-7; D may be TRBD1 or TRBD2 (5 bases each). The CDR3 totals 13 residues. Germline values: CDR1 SGHDT, CDR2 YYEEEE. Trimming took 4 bases from V and 4 from J, leaving 12 bases between them. The CDR3 loop is CASSPGPFYEQYV. CDR3 in DNA: TGTGCCAGCAGCCCGGGACCTTTTTACGAGCAGTACGTC.

The chain is built from TRBV9 and TRBJ2-5, with D hard to call. Germline V gene data show CDR1 as SGDLS and CDR2 as YYNGEE. V lost 0 bases, J lost 2 bases, and 5 bases lay in between. CDR3 length: 13 amino acids. The CDR3 here is CASSVVPQETQYF. The CDR3 DNA is TGTGCCAGCAGCGTAGTGCCTCAAGAGACCCAGTACTTC.

The V gene is TRBV29-1, the J gene TRBJ2-7; no definite D call. Germline V gives CDR1 SQVTM, CDR2 ANQGSEA. This CDR3 has 12 amino acids. V was pared by 0 bases and J by 5 bases, with 8 bases between. The CDR3 is CSVEDGRNEQYV. DNA for the CDR3: TGCAGCGTTGAAGATGGTAGAAACGAGCAGTACGTC.

This clone was detected a few times. This chain links TRBV4-1 with TRBJ2-5; D is unresolved. V was cut by 2 bases and J by 3 bases, with 13 bases left in between. Germline CDR1 MGHRA, CDR2 YSYEKL. The CDR3 loop spans 15 amino acids. The CDR3 DNA reads TGCGCCAGCAGCCAAAGGGCCTACCTGGAAGAGACCCAGTACTTC. It encodes CASSQRAYLEETQYF.

The chain links TRBV10-3 to TRBJ2-1, with 8 bases aligning to TRBD1. Germline V gene sequence: CDR1 ENHRY, CDR2 SYGVKD. V dropped 7 bases and J dropped 9; count of bases not matched to a gene: 14. This CDR3 has 15 amino acids. The CDR3 DNA reads TGTGCCATCATGGGGGGACAGGAGCCCCGGGGTGAGCAGTTCTTC. Its translation is CAIMGGQEPRGEQFF.

The chain's CDR3 is CASSRQQGAFGYTF. CDR3 DNA sequence: TGTGCCAGCAGCCGACAACAGGGGGCCTTTGGCTACACCTTC. The rearrangement uses TRBV14 and TRBJ1-2, with 9 nucleotides matching TRBD1. Germline loops: CDR1 SGHDN, CDR2 FVKESK. CDR3 length: 14 residues. Germline trimming cut 4 bases from V and 7 bases from J; bases unmatched to any gene: 7.

This clone occurred a few times. The chain links TRBV10-3 to TRBJ2-2, with TRBD1 identical over 8 bases. Trimming at V came to 6 bases and at J to 6 bases, leaving 6 bases not matched to a gene. This CDR3 is built from 14 residues. Germline V CDR1 and CDR2: ENHRY, SYGVKD. Here the CDR3 DNA reads TGTGCCATCAGGGATCCAGGGGGCCCCGGGGAGCTGTTTTTT. Residues: CAIRDPGGPGELFF.

This chain uses TRBV14 with TRBJ2-3, with D hard to call. The V end lost 4 bases, the J end lost 0 bases, and 17 bases lay between the germline ends. CDR1 is SGHDN and CDR2 is FVKESK in the germline V gene. The CDR3 loop spans 17 amino acids. The chain's CDR3 is CASSPRRIAISTDTQYF. In nucleotides, the CDR3 is TGTGCCAGCAGCCCACGTAGGATCGCTATTAGCACAGATACGCAGTATTTT.

The gene calls are TRBV5-1 and TRBJ2-3, with D possibly being TRBD2 (5 bases). CDR3 length: 15 residues. V lost 0 bases, J lost 8 bases, and 16 bases lay in between. The germline CDR1 and CDR2 sequences are SGHRS and YFSETQ. CDR3 nucleotides: TGCGCCAGCAGCTTGGATACCCCCCAGGCGGGTACGCAGTATTTT. Protein: CASSLDTPQAGTQYF.

A note on this clone: The same CDR3 can be traced to other DNA sequences in this sample. This chain's CDR3 is CASSPGRGETQYF. In DNA, the CDR3 is TGTGCCAGCTCACCGGGCAGGGGAGAGACCCAGTACTTC. The chain carries TRBV18 and TRBJ2-5; maybe TRBD1 (6 bases). Per germline, CDR1 KGHSH and CDR2 LQKENI. V gave up 3 bases and J gave up 4 bases, with 9 bases separating them. The CDR3 runs to 13 residues. Based on the CDR3 plus reference TRBV18 and TRBJ2-5, the full variable domain is NAGVMQNPRHLVRRRGQEARLRCSPMKGHSHVYWYRQLPEEGLKFMVYLQKENIIDESGMPKERFSAEFPKEGPSILRIQQVVRGDSAAYFCASSPGRGETQYFGPGTRLLVL.

The table lists this clone with a count of one. The chain recombines TRBV4-1 with TRBJ1-1, with D maybe TRBD1 (6 bases). The germline V gene encodes CDR1 MGHRA and CDR2 YSYEKL. The CDR3 extends over 13 amino acids. V gave up 4 bases and J gave up 5 bases, with 11 bases separating them. The CDR3 nucleotides are TGCGCCAGCAGCCCCCGGGACATTACTGAAGCTTTCTTT. Translating it yields CASSPRDITEAFF.

This clone was counted between two and nine times. This sequence joins TRBV6-5 and TRBJ2-7; 9 bases line up with TRBD2. CDR1 and CDR2 from the germline V gene are MNHEY and SVGAGI. V lost 4 bases, J lost 0 bases, and 7 bases stayed unmatched. This CDR3 comprises 16 residues. This CDR3 reads CASSSHSGGSSYEQYV. DNA for the CDR3: TGTGCCAGCAGTTCCCACAGCGGGGGGAGCTCCTACGAGCAGTACGTC.

This clone was detected a few times. Other DNA sequences in this sample translate to the same CDR3. V gene TRBV2 combines with J gene TRBJ1-1; D perhaps matches TRBD1 (5 bases). Germline assignment: CDR1 SNHLY and CDR2 FYNNEI. The CDR3 runs to 14 residues. V lost 2 bases, J lost 0 bases, and 7 bases lay in between. The CDR3 loop is CASSEQGMNTEAFF. The DNA of the CDR3 is TGTGCCAGCAGTGAACAGGGTATGAACACTGAAGCTTTCTTT. Looking up the rest from reference TRBV2 and TRBJ1-1 gives the full variable domain: EPEVTQTPSHQVTQMGQEVILRCVPISNHLYFYWYRQILGQKVEFLVSFYNNEISEKSEIFDDQFSVERPDGSNFTLKIRSTKLEDSAMYFCASSEQGMNTEAFFGQGTRLTVV.

This chain joins TRBV5-1 and TRBJ1-6, with D possibly TRBD1 on 5 matching bases. V shed 4 bases and J shed 5 bases, with 16 bases lying between them. Germline CDR1 SGHRS, CDR2 YFSETQ. The CDR3 has 16 residues. CDR3 DNA: TGCGCCAGCAGCCCCGGCCCCGGACAAAATAATTCACCCCTCCACTTT. Protein sequence: CASSPGPGQNNSPLHF.

This clone appeared a single time. The chain has TRBV3-1 (or the pseudogene TRBV3-2) and TRBJ2-2, with 10 nucleotides matching TRBD1. V lost 4 bases and J lost 6; bases outside the gene matches: 11. In germline, CDR1 is LGHDT, CDR2 YNNKEL (reference sequence). This CDR3 contains 17 residues. Here the CDR3 reads CASSRSRDRGWAGELFF. The CDR3 DNA sequence: TGTGCCAGCAGCCGCTCAAGGGACAGGGGATGGGCCGGGGAGCTGTTTTTT.

The chain carries TRBV2 and TRBJ2-7, with TRBD2 as a possible D gene (6 bases). Between the trimmed V and J ends, which lost 2 bases and 7 bases, there was a span of 15 bases. The CDR3 has 14 amino acids. CDR1 and CDR2 from the germline V gene are SNHLY and FYNNEI. The DNA of the CDR3 is TGTGCCAGCAGTGAAATGGGGACTCCAAGTGAGCAGTACGTC. Its protein is CASSEMGTPSEQYV.